This T cell receptor beta chain was identified in a study of blood T cell repertoires in COVID-19. In the original workflow: Amplified reference gene primers provided the basis for estimating nucleated cell counts. Profiling relied on immunoSEQ multiplex PCR, and the TCRdb table lists in-frame clones only, not all of them. The D gene and trimming were derived from the DNA, and the V and J assignments and clone size from that table. The repertoire holds 250,000 or so clones, 75% to 95% seen once, with 2.8% in the top ten. Individuals drawn from around 25 US areas were roughly 18 to 95 years old. Germline V gene data show CDR1 as LNHDA and CDR2 as SQIVND (reference sequence). The CDR3 has 13 amino acids. V trimming: 4 bases; J trimming: 5 bases; junction bases outside the gene matches: 5.

The sequence came from a man aged 35 to 55 who had been exposed to COVID-19. The sequenced sample was PBMCs or T cells enriched from blood (not recorded which). The J gene is TRBJ2-7, the V gene TRBV19; 7 positions agree with TRBD2. The CDR3 bases are TGTGCCAGTAGTAGCGGGAGCGGCGACGAGCAGTACTTC. The encoded protein is CASSSGSGDEQYF.